Sequencing of this T cell receptor beta chain was carried out in a study of response to subunit inactivated influenza vaccine. Study observations and caveats: T cells newly recruited by each seasonal influenza vaccination are few, the authors suggested.

This clonotype showed up many times. Its antigen is as yet unknown. The ends lost 6 bases at V and 6 bases at J; junction bases unmatched: 12. The CDR3 length is 16 residues. TCRdb re-called the RT-PCR reads through MiXCR, storing one row per CDR3 protein. The table has approximately 500,000 distinct CDR3 sequences, 10% to 15% seen once; the top ten hold less than 15%. This clonotype was obtained from a man aged 50-59 years who received an inactivated influenza vaccine. The sequences come from PBMCs from blood, collected 45 days after vaccination. The chain uses TRBV12-3 or TRBV12-4 and TRBJ2-1; 9 nucleotides align to TRBD2. The CDR3 DNA is TGTGCCAGCAGCACAATAGCGGGAGTTAAGGGCAATGAGCAGTTCTTC. Translation: CASSTIAGVKGNEQFF.